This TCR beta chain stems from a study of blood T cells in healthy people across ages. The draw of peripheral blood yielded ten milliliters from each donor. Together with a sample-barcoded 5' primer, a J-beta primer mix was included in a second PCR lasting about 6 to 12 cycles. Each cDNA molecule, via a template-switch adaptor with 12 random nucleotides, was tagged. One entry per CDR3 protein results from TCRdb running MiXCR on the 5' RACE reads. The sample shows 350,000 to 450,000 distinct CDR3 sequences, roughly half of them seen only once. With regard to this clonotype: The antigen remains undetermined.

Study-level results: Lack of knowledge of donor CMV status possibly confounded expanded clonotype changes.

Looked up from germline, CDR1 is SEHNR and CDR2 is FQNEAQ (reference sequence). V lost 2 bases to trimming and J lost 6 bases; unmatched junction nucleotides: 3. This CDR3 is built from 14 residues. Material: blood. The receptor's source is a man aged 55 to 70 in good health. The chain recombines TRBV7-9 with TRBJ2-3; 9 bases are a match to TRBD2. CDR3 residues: CASSLRSGGDTQYF. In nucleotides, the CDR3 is TGTGCCAGCAGCTTACGCAGCGGGGGGGATACGCAGTATTTT.